This T cell receptor beta chain was found in a study of preoperative IRX-2 immunotherapy in early breast cancer. Unmatched junction bases numbered 10, after V lost 5 bases and J lost 3 bases. This CDR3 is built from 16 residues. Germline CDR1 is SGHNT and CDR2 is YENEEA. Assay: immunoSEQ multiplex PCR; the TCRdb copy retains only in-frame clones and omits some. There are tens of thousands of clones in the sample; approximately 80% occur only once, and roughly 2.2% lies in the top ten. The treatment denotes: preoperative locoregional IRX-2 cytokine immunotherapy. This phase Ib study tested locoregional IRX-2 cytokine immunotherapy given before surgery.

V gene TRBV11-3 combines with J gene TRBJ2-1; the match to TRBD1 covers 7 bases. Source: lymph node tissue, taken before IRX-2 immunotherapy. The sequence derives from a human donor with breast cancer. In DNA form, the CDR3 reads TGTGCCAGCAGCCTACTTCCGGGACAGAGCTACAATGAGCAGTTCTTC. The encoded protein is CASSLLPGQSYNEQFF.